Following are 21 T cell receptor beta chains from one sample sequenced in a study of memory CD4+ T cells and cytomegalovirus serostatus. Measured with immunoSEQ multiplex PCR; TCRdb has only the in-frame clones, and not every one. The table includes 50,000 to 70,000 clones, over 75% detected once. Single viable CD3+CD4+CD8-CD45RO+ cells were sorted as the memory CD4+ T cells. The sample consisted of memory CD4+ T cells from blood. These receptors originate from an adult in good health and CMV-seronegative.

The gene calls are TRBV28 and TRBJ2-1; D not certain. Per germline, CDR1 MDHEN and CDR2 SYDVKM. This CDR3 has 12 residues. The germline V and J ends were trimmed by 2 bases and 12 bases, with 11 bases remaining between them. The CDR3 DNA sequence: TGTGCCAGCAGTTTAACCGCGGAGTGGCAGTTCTTC. Encoded protein: CASSLTAEWQFF.

This chain connects TRBV13 to TRBJ2-7; D possibly uses TRBD1 or TRBD2 (6 bases each). The germline CDR1 and CDR2 sequences are PRHDT and FYEKMQ (reference sequence). CDR3 length: 14 residues. Between the trimmed V and J ends, which lost 6 bases and 5 bases, there was a span of 17 bases. Written as DNA, the CDR3 is TGTGCCAGCAGTCGAGGAGGGGGGCAAGACGAGCAGTACTTC. Protein: CASSRGGGQDEQYF.

The CDR3 here is CASSQGGGLAGELFF. The CDR3 nucleotides are TGCGCCAGCAGCCAAGGGGGGGGTCTAGCCGGGGAGCTGTTTTTT. The chain combines TRBV4-1 with TRBJ2-2; the match to TRBD2 covers 7 bases. Germline CDR1 and CDR2: MGHRA and YSYEKL. Trimming removed 1 base from V and 6 bases from J; junction bases left unmatched: 5. The CDR3 has 15 residues.

CDR3 sequence: CASSAQRGDYNEQFF. DNA for the CDR3: TGTGCCAGCAGCGCACAGCGGGGGGACTACAATGAGCAGTTCTTC. V gene TRBV7-9 combines with J gene TRBJ2-1; TRBD2 matches 9 bases. Germline V CDR1 and CDR2: SEHNR, FQNEAQ (reference sequence). The junction had 5 bases not matched to a gene; V was cut back by 5 bases and J by 3 bases. The CDR3 loop spans 15 amino acids.

Of note for this clone: Within the sample, other DNA sequences also encode this same CDR3. V gene TRBV18 combines with J gene TRBJ2-7; TRBD1 is a possible D gene (6 bases). V lost 3 bases and J lost 1, with 13 bases in between. The germline gives CDR1 KGHSH, CDR2 LQKENI. The CDR3 is 15 amino acids. CDR3 in DNA: TGTGCCAGCTCACCTAGCAGGGGCCTATCCTACGAGCAGTACTTC. It yields the protein CASSPSRGLSYEQYF.

The chain couples TRBV28 to TRBJ1-1; maybe TRBD1 (5 bases). V was shortened by 3 bases and J by 1 base, with 18 bases between the two germline ends. From germline, CDR1 is MDHEN and CDR2 SYDVKM. This CDR3 has 17 amino acids. This CDR3 is CASSFSLSATGNTEAFF. DNA of the CDR3: TGTGCCAGCAGTTTCTCCCTATCGGCAACAGGGAACACTGAAGCTTTCTTT. The complete variable domain, with remaining parts taken from reference TRBV28 and TRBJ1-1, reads DVKVTQSSRYLVKRTGEKVFLECVQDMDHENMFWYRQDPGLGLRLIYFSYDVKMKEKGDIPEGYSVSREKKERFSLILESASTNQTSMYLCASSFSLSATGNTEAFFGQGTRLTVV.

The chain combines TRBV27 with TRBJ2-7; perhaps TRBD2 as D (6 bases). Germline V gene lookup returns CDR1 MNHEY and CDR2 SMNVEV (reference sequence). The ends were cut back, 8 bases at V and 0 bases at J, with 17 bases in the middle. CDR3 size: 15 residues. This CDR3 reads CASFAHGGVSYEQYF. The CDR3 bases are TGTGCCAGCTTTGCCCACGGGGGTGTCTCCTACGAGCAGTACTTC.

The V call is TRBV11-3, the J call TRBJ2-2, with D possibly being TRBD2 (6 bases). There are 11 residues in the CDR3. The germline V gene has CDR1 SGHNT and CDR2 YENEEA. V was shortened by 8 bases and J by 6 bases, with 7 bases between the two germline ends. Here the CDR3 reads CASGGAGELFF. Written as DNA, the CDR3 is TGTGCCAGCGGAGGGGCCGGGGAGCTGTTTTTT.

The rearrangement links TRBV28 to TRBJ1-2; D is undetermined. V lost 2 bases, J lost 4 bases, and 17 bases lay in between. In germline, CDR1 is MDHEN, CDR2 SYDVKM. The CDR3 length is 16 residues. This CDR3 reads CASSLNVPGQLYGYTF. CDR3 bases: TGTGCCAGCAGTTTAAACGTCCCCGGGCAGCTCTATGGCTACACCTTC.

For the CDR3, the DNA is TGTGCCAGCAGCCAAGGGAGCCTAGCGGGAGGTGATACGCAGTATTTT. Amino acid sequence: CASSQGSLAGGDTQYF. The J gene is TRBJ2-3, the V gene TRBV4-2; 11 nucleotides line up with TRBD2. There are 16 residues in the CDR3. CDR1 and CDR2 from the germline V gene are LGHNA and YNFKEQ. V gave up 1 base and J gave up 6 bases; unmatched junction bases: 6.

The chain recombines TRBV6-5 with TRBJ1-6; D unclear. Trimming took off 6 bases at V and 5 bases at J, with 11 bases between the two ends. The germline CDR1 and CDR2 sequences are MNHEY and SVGAGI. The CDR3 contains 14 residues. The CDR3 sequence is CASRKDRNNSPLHF. The CDR3 DNA follows: TGTGCCAGCAGGAAGGACCGTAATAATTCACCCCTCCACTTT.

Only a few counts were recorded for this clone. The chain links TRBV7-9 to TRBJ2-7, with 9 bases fitting TRBD1. The CDR3 is 16 amino acids. V trimming: 1 base; J trimming: 6 bases; junction bases outside the gene matches: 10. Germline CDR1 and CDR2: SEHNR and FQNEAQ (reference sequence). The chain's CDR3 is CASSLDPGQGTSEQYF. The CDR3 coding sequence is TGTGCCAGCAGCTTAGACCCAGGACAGGGGACCTCCGAGCAGTACTTC.

The chain joins TRBV10-3 to TRBJ2-3; D uncertain. The CDR3 contains 13 residues. Deletions cut 7 bases from V and 0 bases from J, with 8 bases between. Germline CDR1 reads ENHRY; CDR2 reads SYGVKD. This CDR3 is CAIKGTSTDTQYF. The DNA for the CDR3 is TGTGCCATCAAGGGCACTAGCACAGATACGCAGTATTTT.

This rearrangement joins TRBV6-6 to TRBJ2-1, with 10 nucleotides matching TRBD2. The length of the CDR3 is 16 residues. Germline-derived CDR1 and CDR2 are MNHNY and SVGAGI (reference sequence). Trimming cost V 8 bases and J 0 bases; bases outside gene matches: 7. The CDR3 region is CASGVLAGSSYNEQFF. CDR3 coding DNA: TGTGCCAGCGGTGTACTAGCGGGAAGCTCCTACAATGAGCAGTTCTTC.

The rearrangement joins TRBV6-4 to TRBJ2-1; D might be TRBD1 (6 bases). The V end lost 3 bases, the J end lost 2 bases, and 17 bases lay between the germline ends. The CDR3 runs to 17 residues. Germline V lookup: CDR1 MRHNA, CDR2 SNTAGT. CDR3 loop: CASSEFVRGQTYNEQFF. The CDR3 DNA reads as TGTGCCAGCAGTGAATTTGTTCGGGGACAAACCTACAATGAGCAGTTCTTC.

This clone was seen a few times. The DNA of the CDR3 is TGCGCCAGCAGCCAGAGACAGGGATCAGCGGATCAGCCCCAGCATTTT. This codes for CASSQRQGSADQPQHF. The chain carries TRBV4-1 and TRBJ1-5; 7 bases are shared with TRBD1. The CDR3 runs to 16 residues. Germline V gives CDR1 MGHRA, CDR2 YSYEKL. V trimming: 3 bases; J trimming: 5 bases; junction bases outside the gene matches: 10.

In this sample, this clone turned up many times. The DNA for the CDR3 is TGTGCCAGCAGCTTTAGCTCGGGGGTCGAGCAGTACTTC. This encodes CASSFSSGVEQYF. This chain joins TRBV11-3 and TRBJ2-7, with D tentatively TRBD2 (6 bases). Germline V gene sequence: CDR1 SGHNT, CDR2 YENEEA. The CDR3 spans 13 residues. V lost 3 bases and J 6 bases, leaving 12 bases between the germline ends.

This chain joins TRBV19 and TRBJ2-6; D may be TRBD2 (5 bases). The CDR3 length is 16 residues. The V and J ends lost 3 bases and 0 bases respectively, with 9 bases between them. CDR1 is LNHDA, CDR2 SQIVND, per germline (reference sequence). The CDR3 loop reads CASSMSGISGANVLTF. The CDR3 DNA is TGTGCCAGTAGTATGTCCGGGATCTCTGGGGCCAACGTCCTGACTTTC.

V gene TRBV6-6 combines with J gene TRBJ1-4; no firm D call. Germline loops: CDR1 MNHNY, CDR2 SVGAGI (reference sequence). V lost 3 bases and J lost 7, with 12 bases in between. The CDR3 runs to 14 residues. The CDR3 sequence: CASSYRRPIEKLFF. CDR3 nucleotide sequence: TGTGCCAGCAGTTATCGCCGGCCGATTGAAAAACTGTTTTTT.

The chain couples TRBV6-5 to TRBJ1-4; D uncertain. This CDR3 has 12 residues. Germline CDR1 reads MNHEY; CDR2 reads SVGAGI. Between the trimmed V and J ends, which lost 4 bases and 8 bases, there was a span of 8 bases. CDR3 protein: CASSSLGEKLFF. The CDR3 DNA reads as TGTGCCAGCAGTTCCCTGGGGGAAAAACTGTTTTTT.

The gene calls are TRBV2 and TRBJ1-1, with D unclear. The germline V gene encodes CDR1 SNHLY and CDR2 FYNNEI. Trimming removed 0 bases from V and 1 base from J, with 9 bases in between. This CDR3 comprises 15 residues. CDR3 in DNA: TGTGCCAGCAGTGAAGCGAGGGTAGGGAACACTGAAGCTTTCTTT. Translated, it gives CASSEARVGNTEAFF.